This passage covers 8 T cell receptor beta chains from one sample sequenced in a study of shared clonotypes between healthy human individuals. The method was immunoSEQ multiplex PCR; TCRdb's version includes in-frame clones alone and lacks a portion of them. The repertoire holds around 940,000 clones, with 60% to 85% as singletons. Sequenced input: memory CD4+ T cells sorted from blood. Documented subset: CD45RA-negative fraction. These receptors were collected from a man younger than 35 in good health.

The chain couples TRBV5-6 to TRBJ1-2, with unresolved D. The V gene lost 2 bases and the J gene lost 2 bases, with 10 bases spanning the gap. Germline V gives CDR1 SGHDT, CDR2 YYEEEE. CDR3 length: 14 amino acids. In DNA, the CDR3 is TGTGCCAGCAGCTTATTGACCCAAAACTATGGCTACACCTTC. Translation: CASSLLTQNYGYTF.

This chain joins TRBV2 and TRBJ1-6, with 10 bases fitting TRBD1. This CDR3 region has 16 residues. CDR1 and CDR2 from the germline V gene are SNHLY and FYNNEI. V lost 11 bases to trimming and J lost 0 bases; unmatched junction nucleotides: 7. CDR3: CAGRQGASSYNSPLHF. CDR3 coding DNA: TGTGCCGGCCGACAGGGGGCGAGCTCCTATAATTCACCCCTCCACTTT.

The V and J genes are TRBV15 and TRBJ2-1, with D uncertain. The germline V and J ends were trimmed by 3 bases and 7 bases, with 10 bases remaining between them. The CDR3 runs to 13 residues. From germline, CDR1 is LNHNV and CDR2 YYDKDF (reference sequence). In nucleotides, the CDR3 is TGTGCCACCAGCAGGGCGAGTGGGAATGAGCAGTTCTTC. Its protein product is CATSRASGNEQFF.

This clone was seen a few times. V and J are TRBV2 and TRBJ1-1; D gene uncertain. This CDR3 comprises 12 residues. The V gene lost 6 bases and the J gene lost 6 bases, with 11 bases spanning the gap. Germline CDR1 and CDR2: SNHLY and FYNNEI. CDR3 coding DNA: TGTGCCAGCAGGCCCGGGGTGTCTGAAGCTTTCTTT. It yields the protein CASRPGVSEAFF.

The chain couples TRBV28 to TRBJ1-5; D gene unclear. Germline CDR1 MDHEN, CDR2 SYDVKM. The CDR3 contains 14 residues. Trimming took off 1 base at V and 6 bases at J, with 10 bases between the two ends. This CDR3 reads CASSLSPLGQPQHF. Written as DNA, the CDR3 is TGTGCCAGCAGTTTATCCCCTTTAGGTCAGCCCCAGCATTTT.

The chain is built from TRBV5-1 and TRBJ2-5; D not certain. The germline V gene has CDR1 SGHRS and CDR2 YFSETQ. The CDR3 contains 13 residues. Trimming took 4 bases from V and 0 from J, leaving 7 bases between them. In DNA form, the CDR3 reads TGCGCCAGCAGCCCCCAGAACCAAGAGACCCAGTACTTC. It encodes CASSPQNQETQYF.

The rearrangement joins TRBV2 to TRBJ2-2; 8 nucleotides align to TRBD1. The CDR3 is 14 amino acids. The J segment lost 4 bases and the V segment lost 6 bases, leaving 4 bases of the junction unmatched. CDR1 is SNHLY and CDR2 is FYNNEI in the germline V gene. CDR3 sequence (DNA): TGTGCCAGCAGGACCACAGGGGGCACCGGGGAGCTGTTTTTT. Its translation is CASRTTGGTGELFF.

The V and J genes are TRBV15 and TRBJ1-6; D unresolved. The germline V gene has CDR1 LNHNV and CDR2 YYDKDF (reference sequence). The CDR3 has 13 residues. V dropped 0 bases and J dropped 6 bases, with 3 bases sitting between them. CDR3 region: CATSRELNSPLHF. In DNA, the CDR3 is TGTGCCACCAGCAGAGAACTTAATTCACCCCTCCACTTT.